This T cell receptor (beta chain) appears in the sequencing data of a study of CD8+ T cells in alopecia areata. The study, taken as a whole, reports: In scalp and blood during tofacitinib, many expanded lesional clones persisted.

Only a few counts were recorded for this clone. Its antigen remains unknown. The germline V gene encodes CDR1 SQVTM and CDR2 ANQGSEA. CDR3 length equals 14 residues. The trim removed 6 bases at V and 1 base at J, leaving 4 bases unmatched. Sequencing templates came from extracted RNA that was reverse transcribed into cDNA. Data came from immunoSEQ multiplex PCR; TCRdb stores just in-frame clones and leaves some out. The table records roughly 100,000 clones, about nine tenths of them present only once. The treatment is: oral pan-JAK inhibitor, 5-10 mg twice daily. The authors sorted CD4+ and CD8+ T cells from PBMCs.

The sample consisted of CD8+ T cells sorted from blood, taken at roughly week 30, from a patient treated with tofacitinib. The chain has TRBV29-1 and TRBJ2-4; 9 bases fit TRBD2. The receptor was derived from a human donor with alopecia areata. For the CDR3, the DNA is TGCAGCGTAGAACTAGCGGGCGCCAAAAACATTCAGTACTTC. Translated: CSVELAGAKNIQYF.